The source of this TCR beta chain is a study of beta chain features in type 1 diabetes. Expressed TCRB transcripts were sequenced because the entire RNA isolate underwent reverse transcription. Using immunoSEQ multiplex PCR, the repertoire was profiled, and TCRdb retains in-frame clones only, with some absent. The table lists hundreds of thousands of clones, 9.5% to 13% of them singletons. The CDR3 spans 13 residues. Germline CDR1 SGHNT, CDR2 YYREEE (reference sequence). The V gene lost 5 bases and the J gene lost 4 bases, with 13 bases spanning the gap. On this clone itself: Antigen specificity is unknown.

Findings of the study overall: When cDNA is sequenced, cells with high TCR expression could be over-represented. TCRB CDR3 length was moderately but significantly reduced in all four CD4+ subsets of Type 1 diabetes patients.

The sequence was obtained from a man aged 25 to 45 with type 1 diabetes. Sequenced input: naive CD4+ T cells from blood. The chain links TRBV5-4 to TRBJ2-7; possibly TRBD2 for D (5 bases). The CDR3 region has the DNA TGTGCCAGCAGTTGGACGGGAAGTTACGAGCAGTACTTC. It codes for CASSWTGSYEQYF.